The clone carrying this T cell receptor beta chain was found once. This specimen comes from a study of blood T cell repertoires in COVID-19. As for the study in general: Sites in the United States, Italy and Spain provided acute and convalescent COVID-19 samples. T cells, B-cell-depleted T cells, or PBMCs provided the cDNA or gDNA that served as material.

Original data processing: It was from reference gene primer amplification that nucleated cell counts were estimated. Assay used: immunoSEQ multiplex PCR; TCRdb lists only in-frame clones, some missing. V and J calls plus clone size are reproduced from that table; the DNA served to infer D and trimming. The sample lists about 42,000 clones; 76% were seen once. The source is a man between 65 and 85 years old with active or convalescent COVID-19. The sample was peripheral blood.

CDR3 amino acids: CASGRGGITEAFF. In DNA, the CDR3 is TGTGCTAGTGGCCGGGGGGGAATCACTGAAGCTTTCTTT. The chain links TRBV12-5 to TRBJ1-1; D may be TRBD1 (5 bases). The CDR3 is 13 amino acids. Trimming removed 6 bases from V and 4 bases from J, with 12 bases in between. Germline loops: CDR1 LGHNT, CDR2 FRNRAP.